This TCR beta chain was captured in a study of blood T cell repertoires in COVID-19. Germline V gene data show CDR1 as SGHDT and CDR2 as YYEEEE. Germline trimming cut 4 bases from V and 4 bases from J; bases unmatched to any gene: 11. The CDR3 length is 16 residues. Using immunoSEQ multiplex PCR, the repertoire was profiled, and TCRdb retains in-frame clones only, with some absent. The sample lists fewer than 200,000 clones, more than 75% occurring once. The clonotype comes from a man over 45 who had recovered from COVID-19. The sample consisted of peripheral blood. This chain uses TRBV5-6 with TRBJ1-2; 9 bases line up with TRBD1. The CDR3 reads CASSQGQGQAIYGYTF. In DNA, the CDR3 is TGTGCCAGCAGCCAGGGACAGGGCCAAGCAATCTATGGCTACACCTTC.